This TCR beta chain was recovered during a study of cytomegalovirus exposure and HLA in healthy donors. Of note for this clone: Its antigen is currently unknown.

Looked up from germline, CDR1 is MNHNS and CDR2 is SASEGT. Trimming cost V 2 bases and J 0 bases, with 11 bases left between them. The CDR3 covers 16 residues. The study, taken as a whole, reports: TRBV6-2, TRBV6-3 and some other V segments were excluded as indistinguishable.

PCR involved 60 Vbeta and 13 Jbeta primers. Clones were read by immunoSEQ multiplex PCR, and TCRdb kept only the in-frame ones, dropping some. The data contain under 200,000 clones, approximately 72% of them singletons. Sequences were obtained from PBMCs. The J gene is TRBJ1-3, the V gene TRBV6-1, with D possibly matching TRBD1 (5 bases). This clonotype was obtained from a man aged 45-60 years in good health and CMV-seronegative. CDR3 DNA: TGTGCCAGCAGTGAACACAGGTCTATCTCTGGAAACACCATATATTTT. Encoded protein: CASSEHRSISGNTIYF.